The 9 T cell receptor beta chains listed next were all sequenced from one sample in a study of T cells after yellow fever vaccination. TCRdb fed the 5' RACE reads into MiXCR, producing one record per CDR3 protein. The sample lists about 310,000 distinct CDR3 sequences, about 3.5% occurring once. Sequencing was performed on PBMCs, taken on the day of the yellow fever booster vaccination. These receptors came from a man between 18 and 35 years old who received the YFV17D yellow fever vaccine.

This clonotype was seen a handful of times. V usage is TRBV4-1 and J usage is TRBJ2-1, with TRBD2 matching 13 bases. V was clipped by 5 bases and J by 6 bases; unmatched bases: 4. CDR1 is MGHRA and CDR2 is YSYEKL in the germline V gene. The CDR3 length is 15 residues. In nucleotides, the CDR3 is TGCGCCAGCAGCACTAGCGGGGGGGCCTTCAATGAGCAGTTCTTC. Protein product: CASSTSGGAFNEQFF.

V usage is TRBV5-4 and J usage is TRBJ2-5; unclear D gene. This CDR3 region has 13 residues. Germline CDR1 reads SGHNT; CDR2 reads YYREEE (reference sequence). V was trimmed by 1 base and J by 5 bases, leaving 9 bases between them. The CDR3 here is CASSLNTAETQYF. CDR3 in DNA: TGTGCCAGCAGCTTGAACACAGCGGAGACCCAGTACTTC.

This sequence joins TRBV27 and TRBJ2-7; tentative D call: TRBD2 (7 bases). Between the trimmed V and J ends, which lost 5 bases and 7 bases, there was a span of 15 bases. Germline CDR1 and CDR2: MNHEY and SMNVEV (reference sequence). CDR3 length: 13 residues. CDR3 region: CASSTLGGVEQYF. The CDR3 DNA sequence: TGTGCCAGCAGTACCCTAGGGGGGGTTGAGCAGTACTTC.

This clonotype was picked up many times. At one end, the junction sequence differs from germline, possibly due to a read error. This chain links TRBV7-8 with TRBJ1-1; 7 bases match TRBD1. The CDR3 is 14 amino acids. The germline V gene has CDR1 SGHVS and CDR2 FQNEAQ. The CDR3 spells CASSLAQGNAEAFF. The CDR3 bases are TGTGCCAGCAGCTTAGCACAGGGGAACGCTGAAGCTTTCTTT.

The V and J genes are TRBV7-3 and TRBJ2-5; TRBD2 might be the D (6 bases). V was shortened by 1 base and J by 6 bases, with 9 bases between the two germline ends. The CDR3 sequence is 13 residues long. Germline CDR1 SGHTA, CDR2 FQGTGA. In nucleotides, the CDR3 is TGTGCCAGCAGCTTAATTGGGAGGCAGACCCAGTACTTC. Its protein is CASSLIGRQTQYF.

This clonotype occurred a few times. J is TRBJ2-7 and V is TRBV20-1, with a weak D call TRBD2 (7 bases). The V end was cut by 1 base, the J end by 5 bases, with 15 bases between. The CDR3 is made up of 14 amino acids. Germline CDR1 and CDR2: DFQATT and SNEGSKA (reference sequence). The CDR3 DNA reads as TGCAGTGCTAGAGTGGCGGGGGCCCCTCACGAGCAGTACGTC. This codes for CSARVAGAPHEQYV.

The genes are TRBV2 and TRBJ2-1, with 9 bases that match TRBD1. V was pared by 8 bases and J by 7 bases, with 6 bases of the junction left unmatched. CDR3 length equals 13 residues. Germline V gene data show CDR1 as SNHLY and CDR2 as FYNNEI. The DNA of the CDR3 is TGTGCCAGCGGGGACAGGGTTACGAATGAGCAGTTCTTC. This sequence encodes CASGDRVTNEQFF.

This clonotype was observed a handful of times. The CDR3 coding sequence is TGCGCCAGCAGCTCCGGAACAGGGTACTATGGCTACACCTTC. Its protein is CASSSGTGYYGYTF. The J gene is TRBJ1-2, the V gene TRBV5-1, with D maybe TRBD1 (6 bases). This CDR3 has 14 residues. From germline, CDR1 is SGHRS and CDR2 YFSETQ. V was cut by 3 bases and J by 3 bases, with 12 bases left in between.

This clonotype showed up many times. This chain joins TRBV19 and TRBJ2-3; either TRBD1 or TRBD2 may fit D (5 bases each). CDR3 length equals 15 residues. Germline V lookup: CDR1 LNHDA, CDR2 SQIVND (reference sequence). Trimming left V 1 base short and J 1 base short, with 9 bases between. The CDR3 DNA reads as TGTGCCAGTAGTATAGTCGGGACGGGCACAGATACGCAGTATTTT. Protein product: CASSIVGTGTDTQYF.